There are many counts of the clone carrying this T cell receptor beta chain. The CDR3 has 14 residues. Germline CDR1 is DFQATT and CDR2 is SNEGSKA (reference sequence). The V end lost 1 base, the J end lost 4 bases, and 13 bases lay between the germline ends. The data are from a study of early T cells in non-severe SARS-CoV-2 infection. Study summary: Chains from this unsorted whole-blood bulk RNA could not be paired.

Researchers attached unique molecular identifiers to individual cDNA molecules. TCRdb used MiXCR to reprocess the 5' RACE reads, holding one entry per CDR3 protein. This sample has approximately 28,000 distinct CDR3 sequences; approximately 6.6% occur once, and the top ten carry about 35%. The J gene is TRBJ1-2, the V gene TRBV20-1, with D uncertain. The sequence was obtained from an adult who was a healthcare worker with PCR-confirmed SARS-CoV-2 infection or an uninfected control (not recorded which). This specimen consisted of whole blood, obtained at baseline. CDR3 protein: CSARGQASTYGYTF. CDR3 nucleotides: TGCAGTGCTAGAGGGCAGGCCTCCACCTATGGCTACACCTTC.